Each of the 12 T cell receptor beta chains below was sequenced from the same sample in a study of control samples from healthy donors and cancer patients. Using immunoSEQ multiplex PCR, the repertoire was profiled, and TCRdb retains in-frame clones only, with some absent. Seen here are about 100,000 clones, almost 85% observed once, and the top ten hold about 5.9%. Sequencing was carried out using blood. These TCRs come from a man aged 18 to 29 in good health.

Written as DNA, the CDR3 is TGTGCCAGCAGCTCCGACAGGGAGAGCTCCTACGAGCAGTACTTC. Translating gives CASSSDRESSYEQYF. This chain links TRBV5-6 with TRBJ2-7; TRBD1 agrees at 7 bases. The CDR3 consists of 15 residues. Germline lookup yields CDR1 SGHDT and CDR2 YYEEEE. With V trimmed by 3 bases and J by 0 bases, 6 bases remained unmatched.

This clone has just one count. As DNA, the CDR3 is TGTGCCAGCAGCCAACGGGGAGTGATAGAGCAGTACTTC. Residues: CASSQRGVIEQYF. V usage is TRBV4-2 and J usage is TRBJ2-7; TRBD2 might be the D (5 bases). V was clipped by 2 bases and J by 7 bases, with 12 bases between them. Germline V gene sequence: CDR1 LGHNA, CDR2 YNFKEQ. The CDR3 is 13 amino acids.

The chain links TRBV15 to TRBJ1-2; TRBD1 is a possible D gene (6 bases). The CDR3 runs to 18 residues. V lost 3 bases and J 7 bases, leaving 27 bases between the germline ends. CDR1 and CDR2 from the germline V gene are LNHNV and YYDKDF (reference sequence). CDR3 sequence (DNA): TGTGCCACCAGCAGGTCCCTGGGGGTTCCGGGGGCGCCAGGTGGCTACACCTTC. Translation gives CATSRSLGVPGAPGGYTF.

The chain joins TRBV6-5 to TRBJ1-5, with D hard to call. Germline V gene data show CDR1 as MNHEY and CDR2 as SVGAGI. V lost 8 bases, J lost 7 bases, and 12 bases lay in between. The CDR3 sequence is 12 residues long. The CDR3 DNA is TGTGCCAGCGACCGGGGTAACCAGCCCCAGCATTTT. It translates to CASDRGNQPQHF.

This clone is medium-sized. This sequence joins TRBV6-6 and TRBJ1-2; a possible D gene is TRBD1 (6 bases). V was clipped by 4 bases and J by 4 bases, with 10 bases between them. Per germline, CDR1 MNHNY and CDR2 SVGAGI (reference sequence). This CDR3 is built from 13 residues. The CDR3 region is CASSLTGAYGYTF. The CDR3 DNA sequence: TGTGCCAGCAGTTTGACAGGAGCCTATGGCTACACCTTC.

V gene TRBV19 combines with J gene TRBJ2-5; 8 bases match TRBD1. The CDR3 runs to 13 residues. Looked up from germline, CDR1 is LNHDA and CDR2 is SQIVND (reference sequence). J was trimmed by 5 bases and V by 5 bases; bases with no gene match: 4. CDR3 protein: CASSAGGGETQYF. The CDR3 DNA reads as TGTGCCAGTAGTGCAGGGGGCGGTGAGACCCAGTACTTC.

V gene TRBV7-6 combines with J gene TRBJ2-3; TRBD2 aligns across 9 bases. The V gene's germline CDR1 is SGHVS and CDR2 FNYEAQ. V gave up 6 bases and J gave up 3 bases; unmatched junction bases: 7. The CDR3 loop spans 15 amino acids. This chain's CDR3 is CASRHSGGQTDTQYF. CDR3 DNA: TGTGCCAGCAGGCACAGCGGGGGGCAGACAGATACGCAGTATTTT.

V and J are TRBV6-5 and TRBJ1-1; 9 bases fit TRBD1. Unmatched junction bases numbered 9, after V lost 4 bases and J lost 6 bases. CDR3 length equals 15 residues. Germline CDR1 MNHEY, CDR2 SVGAGI. CDR3 amino acids: CASSLRRDRVPEAFF. The CDR3 DNA reads as TGTGCCAGCAGTTTGCGCCGGGACAGGGTTCCTGAAGCTTTCTTT.

The chain is built from TRBV7-2 and TRBJ2-7; the D gene is possibly TRBD1 (5 bases). This CDR3 spans 14 amino acids. Trimming cost V 1 base and J 3 bases, with 10 bases left between them. The germline gives CDR1 SGHTA, CDR2 FQGNSA. DNA for the CDR3: TGTGCCAGCAGCTTAGAAACAGGCTACTACGAGCAGTACTTC. Amino acid sequence: CASSLETGYYEQYF. The entire variable domain, with the rest obtained from reference TRBV7-2 and TRBJ2-7, is as follows: GAGVSQSPSNKVTEKGKDVELRCDPISGHTALYWYRQSLGQGLEFLIYFQGNSAPDKSGLPSDRFSAERTGGSVSTLTIQRTQQEDSAVYLCASSLETGYYEQYFGPGTRLTVT.

This clone was detected once. This rearrangement joins TRBV24-1 to TRBJ2-3; the D gene is possibly TRBD2 (5 bases). The V end lost 2 bases, the J end lost 7 bases, and 9 bases lay between the germline ends. CDR1 and CDR2 from the germline V gene are KGHDR and SFDVKD. The CDR3 covers 13 residues. As DNA, the CDR3 is TGTGCCACCAGTGATTCCCGGAGGAATACGCAGTATTTT. It is translated as CATSDSRRNTQYF.

The chain is built from TRBV5-4 and TRBJ2-6; TRBD1 is a possible D gene (6 bases). CDR1 SGHNT and CDR2 YYREEE come from the germline V gene (reference sequence). Trimming left V 6 bases short and J 4 bases short, with 17 bases between. This CDR3 has 16 amino acids. CDR3 amino acids: CASTLNRETGANVLTF. CDR3 DNA: TGTGCCAGCACCCTAAACAGGGAGACGGGGGCCAACGTCCTGACTTTC.

DNA of the CDR3: TGTGCCAGCAGTCTCCGGGACAGGGGGCTTGGTGAAGCTTTCTTT. Translating it yields CASSLRDRGLGEAFF. The rearrangement uses TRBV6-5 and TRBJ1-1; 12 bases line up with TRBD1. CDR3 length: 15 amino acids. Looked up from germline, CDR1 is MNHEY and CDR2 is SVGAGI. V lost 5 bases to trimming and J lost 7 bases; unmatched junction nucleotides: 8.